This T cell receptor (beta chain) was sequenced during a study of T cells in localized non-small cell lung cancer. Overall study results and limits: Greater T cell density in blood accompanied longer overall survival. It remains possible that heterogeneity exists, since only one tumor region was sequenced.

This clone turned up a few times. Its antigen is not identified. Using immunoSEQ multiplex PCR, the repertoire was profiled, and TCRdb retains in-frame clones only, with some absent. The sample lists around 1,200 clones, about 31% seen once, with approximately 13% in the top ten. The CDR3 has 15 amino acids. With 5 bases removed from V and 1 base from J, the gap between germline ends came to 17 bases. Germline lookup yields CDR1 SQVTM and CDR2 ANQGSEA. Free of atypia, the adjacent lung was collected at least 2 cm away from the tumor margin. The V and J genes are TRBV29-1 and TRBJ1-1; tentative D call: TRBD1 (6 bases). This sample comprised normal lung tissue next to the tumor, obtained before any cancer treatment. The TCR sequence derives from a male donor aged 60 or over with stage I squamous cell lung carcinoma. Written as DNA, the CDR3 is TGCAGCGTTCTGAGAGGGGGGTTCGCGAACACTGAAGCTTTCTTT. Translating it yields CSVLRGGFANTEAFF.